This is a list of T cell receptor beta chains from one sample in a study of blood T cell repertoires in COVID-19. Clones were read by immunoSEQ multiplex PCR, and TCRdb kept only the in-frame ones, dropping some. The profile shows under 200,000 clones, nearly 90% of them singletons. The sequenced sample was peripheral blood. These receptors were collected from a man aged 60 to 75 with active or convalescent COVID-19. Each CDR3 is given with its conserved first and last residue. D genes are given only for firm matches. A clone size is listed for some rows: how often the clone was seen (once, few, many), or a class if it is expanded.

D	J	size	V	DNA	CDR3
TRBD1	TRBJ1-5	-	TRBV5-1	TGCGCCAGCAGCTTAGGGACAGGGGGCAATCAGCCCCAGCATTTT	CASSLGTGGNQPQHF
-	TRBJ1-2	once	TRBV19	TGTGCCAGTATTTCGCCTTCAGCTAACTATGGCTACACCTTC	CASISPSANYGYTF
-	TRBJ2-3	-	TRBV5-1	TGCGCCAGCAGCTTGGAACGGGATACGCAGTATTTT	CASSLERDTQYF
TRBD1	TRBJ2-3	-	TRBV5-6	TGTGCCAGCAGCTTGGCATGGGACAGGGGATCTAGCACAGATACGCAGTATTTT	CASSLAWDRGSSTDTQYF
-	TRBJ2-2	-	TRBV28	TGTGCCAGCAGTCTACAGGGTCTAACCGGGGAGCTGTTTTTT	CASSLQGLTGELFF
-	TRBJ1-2	-	TRBV5-8	TGTGCCAGCAGCTGGGGCAGGTCTAACTATGGCTACACCTTC	CASSWGRSNYGYTF
-	TRBJ2-3	-	TRBV2	TGTGCCAGCAAGACTACTAGTGCGCAGTATTTT	CASKTTSAQYF
TRBD1	TRBJ1-1	-	TRBV7-6	TGTGCCAGCAGCTTTAGAGCTGAGGACAGGGCTTGGAACACTGAAGCTTTCTTT	CASSFRAEDRAWNTEAFF
TRBD1	TRBJ1-6	-	TRBV6-6	TGTGCCAGCAGTTACGAATCGGGACAGGGATTTTCACCCCTCCACTTT	CASSYESGQGFSPLHF
-	TRBJ2-2	-	TRBV7-9	TGTGCGAGCCTACAGGGGGGGACCGGGGAGCTGTTTTTT	CASLQGGTGELFF
TRBD1	TRBJ1-2	-	TRBV7-9	TGTGCCAGCAGCTTAACAGGGGGCGGCTACACCTTC	CASSLTGGGYTF
-	TRBJ1-2	few	TRBV2	TGTGCCAGCAGCCAAGACAGGAATAACTATGGCTACACCTTC	CASSQDRNNYGYTF
-	TRBJ2-3	-	TRBV11-3	TGTGCCAGCAGCCCGCATACGGGGAACACAGATACGCAGTATTTT	CASSPHTGNTDTQYF
TRBD1	TRBJ1-5	-	TRBV2	TGTGCCAGCAAAGGTGACAGGGCGCAGGATCAGCCCCAGCATTTT	CASKGDRAQDQPQHF
-	TRBJ1-2	once	TRBV5-1	TGCGCCAGCAGCTTAGGCCAGGGTAGCTATGGCTACACCTTC	CASSLGQGSYGYTF
TRBD2	TRBJ2-5	-	TRBV27	TGTGCCAGCAGTGGGACTAGCTATCAAGAGACCCAGTACTTC	CASSGTSYQETQYF
-	TRBJ1-2	-	TRBV29-1	TGCAGCGTTTTTGGGAGGCTAGGCGTTGGCTACACCTTC	CSVFGRLGVGYTF
-	TRBJ2-2	-	TRBV2	TGTGCCACCCAGGGGAACACCGGGGAGCTGTTTTTT	CATQGNTGELFF
-	TRBJ2-2	-	TRBV27	TGTGCCAGCAGTTTAGGCGGTCAGTACCCGGGGACCGGGGAGCTGTTTTTT	CASSLGGQYPGTGELFF
-	TRBJ2-2	-	TRBV12-3/TRBV12-4	TGTGCCAGCAATTTCGGGAACACCGGGGAGCTGTTTTTT	CASNFGNTGELFF
-	TRBJ1-2	once	TRBV6-5	TGTGCCAGCAGTTACCCCAGCGAGGAGCACACCTTC	CASSYPSEEHTF
-	TRBJ1-2	once	TRBV7-3	TGTGCCAGCAGCTTAGCGGGAGCTGGTGGCTACACCTTC	CASSLAGAGGYTF
TRBD2	TRBJ2-1	-	TRBV5-1	TGCGCCAGCAGCTGGACTAGCGGGGAGAACAATGAGCAGTTCTTC	CASSWTSGENNEQFF
-	TRBJ2-7	-	TRBV19	TGTGCCAGTAGTATTTCTCCTAGAAGCTACGAGCAGTACTTC	CASSISPRSYEQYF
-	TRBJ2-7	-	TRBV27	TGTGCCTCAGGGCCACCTTACTACGAGCAGTACTTC	CASGPPYYEQYF
-	TRBJ1-6	-	TRBV10-3	TGTGCCATCGCGGGGAGGAGGGATAATTCACCCCTCCACTTT	CAIAGRRDNSPLHF
-	TRBJ1-2	-	TRBV4-2	TGTGCCAGCAGCCTCAGACTGTCCGTCTATGGCTACACCTTC	CASSLRLSVYGYTF
-	TRBJ1-5	-	TRBV11-2	TGTGCCAGCAGCTTAGAGGCAGGGGCCCAGCCCCAGCATTTT	CASSLEAGAQPQHF
TRBD2	TRBJ2-5	-	TRBV9	TGTGCCAGCAGCGTTGGGACTAGCGGGGGATGGGAGACCCAGTACTTC	CASSVGTSGGWETQYF
TRBD1	TRBJ2-7	-	TRBV4-2	TGTGCCAGCAGCCAAATGGGGACAGGGGGGTCCTACGAGCAGTACTTC	CASSQMGTGGSYEQYF
-	TRBJ1-1	-	TRBV19	TGTGCCAGTAGTGGTCAGATGGACACTGAAGCTTTCTTT	CASSGQMDTEAFF
-	TRBJ1-2	-	TRBV20-1	TGCAGTGCTAGTATCCCAGGGGTGGATGGCTACACCTTC	CSASIPGVDGYTF
TRBD1	TRBJ2-6	-	TRBV3-1/TRBV3-2	TGTGCCAGCAGCCGCGGGACAGGGACATCCGGGGCCAACGTCCTGACTTTC	CASSRGTGTSGANVLTF
TRBD2	TRBJ2-5	-	TRBV2	TGTGCCAGCAGTGAACTAGCGGGGGGCAGGGAGACCCAGTACTTC	CASSELAGGRETQYF
-	TRBJ1-2	-	TRBV5-1	TGCGCCAGCAGCTTGGAAGGGACAACATCCTATGGCTACACCTTC	CASSLEGTTSYGYTF
TRBD1	TRBJ2-7	-	TRBV3-1/TRBV3-2	TGTGCCAGCAGCCACTGGGACAGGGGGCGCCGGTACGAGCAGTACTTC	CASSHWDRGRRYEQYF
-	TRBJ1-5	-	TRBV27	TGTGCCAGCAGTTTTAGTGGGGGGATGCCCCAGCATTTT	CASSFSGGMPQHF
-	TRBJ2-1	-	TRBV30	TGTGCCTGGGCCCCCTTATTGGGGGGGGGCCTTCATGAGCAGTTCTTC	CAWAPLLGGGLHEQFF
-	TRBJ2-1	-	TRBV5-1	TGCGCCAGCAGCTTTGGCGGGGAATACAATGAGCAGTTCTTC	CASSFGGEYNEQFF
TRBD1	TRBJ2-7	-	TRBV9	TGTGCCAGCAGCGTAGACCCCCAGGGGGAATTACGGGAGCAGTACTTC	CASSVDPQGELREQYF